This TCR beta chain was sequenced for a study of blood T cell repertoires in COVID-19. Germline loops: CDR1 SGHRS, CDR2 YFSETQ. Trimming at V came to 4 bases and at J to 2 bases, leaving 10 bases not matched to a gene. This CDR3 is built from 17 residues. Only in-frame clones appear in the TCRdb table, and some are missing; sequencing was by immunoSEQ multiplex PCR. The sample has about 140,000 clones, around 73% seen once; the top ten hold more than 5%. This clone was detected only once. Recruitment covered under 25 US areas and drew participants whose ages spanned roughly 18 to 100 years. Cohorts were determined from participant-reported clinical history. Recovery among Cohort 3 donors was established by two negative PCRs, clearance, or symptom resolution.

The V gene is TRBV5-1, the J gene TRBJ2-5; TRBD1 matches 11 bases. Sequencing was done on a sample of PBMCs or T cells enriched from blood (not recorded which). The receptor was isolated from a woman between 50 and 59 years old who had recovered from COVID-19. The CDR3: CASSPRTGGWRQETQYF. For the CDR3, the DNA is TGCGCCAGCAGCCCGCGGACAGGGGGCTGGAGGCAAGAGACCCAGTACTTC.